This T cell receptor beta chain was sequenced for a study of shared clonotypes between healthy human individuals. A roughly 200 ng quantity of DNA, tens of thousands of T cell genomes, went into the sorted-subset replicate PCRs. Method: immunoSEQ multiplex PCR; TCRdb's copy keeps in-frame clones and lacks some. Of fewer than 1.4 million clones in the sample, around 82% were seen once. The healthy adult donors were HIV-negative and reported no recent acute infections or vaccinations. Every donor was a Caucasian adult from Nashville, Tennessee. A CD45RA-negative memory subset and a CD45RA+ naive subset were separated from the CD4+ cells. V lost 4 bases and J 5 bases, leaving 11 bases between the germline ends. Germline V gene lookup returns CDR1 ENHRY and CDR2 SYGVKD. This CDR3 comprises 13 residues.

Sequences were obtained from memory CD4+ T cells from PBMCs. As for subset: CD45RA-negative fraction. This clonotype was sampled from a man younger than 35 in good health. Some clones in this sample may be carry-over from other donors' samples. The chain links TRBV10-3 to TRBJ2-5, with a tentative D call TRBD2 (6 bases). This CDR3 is CAISGGERETQYF. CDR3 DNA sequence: TGTGCCATCAGTGGCGGGGAACGGGAGACCCAGTACTTC.